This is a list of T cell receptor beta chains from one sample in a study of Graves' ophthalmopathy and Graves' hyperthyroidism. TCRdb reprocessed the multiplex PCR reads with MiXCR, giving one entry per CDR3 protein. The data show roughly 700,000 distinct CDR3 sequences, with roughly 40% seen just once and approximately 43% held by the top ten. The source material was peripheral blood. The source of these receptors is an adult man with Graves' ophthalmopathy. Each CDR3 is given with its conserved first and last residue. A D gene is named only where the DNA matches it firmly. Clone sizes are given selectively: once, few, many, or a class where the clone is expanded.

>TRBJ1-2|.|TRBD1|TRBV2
CASRDGTENYGYTF
TGTGCCAGCAGAGACGGGACAGAAAACTATGGCTACACCTTC
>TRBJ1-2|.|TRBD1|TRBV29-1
CSVGTGGNVYGYTF
TGCAGCGTAGGGACAGGGGGCAATGTGTATGGCTACACCTTC
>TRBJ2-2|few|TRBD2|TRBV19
CASSEAGAATGELFF
TGTGCCAGTAGTGAGGCGGGAGCTGCGACCGGGGAGCTGTTTTTT
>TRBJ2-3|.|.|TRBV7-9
CATILVDTQYF
TGTGCCACCATCTTAGTGGATACGCAGTATTTT
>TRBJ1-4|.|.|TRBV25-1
CASSGGPRGANEKLFF
TGTGCCAGCAGTGGGGGACCCCGAGGAGCTAATGAAAAACTGTTTTTT
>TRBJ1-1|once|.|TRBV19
CASSMGVNTEGFF
TGTGCCAGTAGTATGGGGGTGAACACTGAAGGTTTCTTT
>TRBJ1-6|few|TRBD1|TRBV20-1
CSARRGTGANNSPLHF
TGCAGTGCTAGAAGGGGGACAGGGGCGAATAATTCACCCCTCCACTTT
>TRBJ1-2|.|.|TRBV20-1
CSAQTDFYEQNGYTF
TGCAGTGCACAGACGGACTTCTACGAGCAAAATGGCTACACCTTC
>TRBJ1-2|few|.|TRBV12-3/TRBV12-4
CASSFPGVDYGYTF
TGTGCCAGCAGTTTCCCGGGAGTGGACTATGGCTACACCTTC
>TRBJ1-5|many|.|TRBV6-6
CASTLDGSNQPQHF
TGTGCCAGCACCCTGGACGGTAGCAATCAGCCCCAGCATTTT
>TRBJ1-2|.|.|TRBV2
CASSGTRVNYGYTF
TGTGCCAGCAGTGGGACCAGGGTTAACTATGGCTACACCTTC
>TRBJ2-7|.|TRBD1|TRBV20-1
CSARTEGAGGYEQYF
TGCAGTGCTAGAACGGAAGGGGCAGGGGGCTACGAGCAGTACTTC